This paragraph reports one T cell receptor beta chain. Its antigen remains unidentified. The sample is drawn from a study of monozygotic twins with inflammatory bowel disease. Study results and caveats: The analysis yielded no support for one strong signal or clonotype associated with IBD.

Blood samples of less than 3 ml were drawn from every donor. UMIs with a 6-nucleotide sample barcode were added by template switching. TCRalpha and TCRbeta cDNA underwent two nested PCRs of about 15 and 9 cycles. TCRdb reworked the 5' RACE reads into one entry per CDR3 protein, no DNA. This sample's table reports around 410,000 distinct CDR3 sequences. The germline V gene encodes CDR1 DFQATT and CDR2 SNEGSKA (reference sequence). CDR3 size: 14 residues. This chain connects TRBV20-1 to TRBJ2-7. This clonotype was sampled from a human donor with ulcerative colitis or Crohn's disease, or a healthy co-twin of an affected twin (not recorded which). Sequenced: blood. The CDR3 spells CSAREATGAHGQYF.